The rows below give T cell receptor beta chains drawn from one sample of a study of OX40 agonist ivuxolimab in advanced cancers. Using immunoSEQ multiplex PCR, the repertoire was profiled, and TCRdb retains in-frame clones only, with some absent. The data hold fewer than 100,000 clones, with approximately 92% observed a single time. Sequenced material: CD4+ or CD8+ T cells sorted from blood, taken in a trial of the OX40 agonist ivuxolimab. The origin of the receptors is an adult with an advanced solid tumor such as melanoma, head and neck, liver or kidney cancer. Both conserved end residues are part of each CDR3. The D gene is left open where the match is weak. Only some rows state a clone size, as once, few, many or a class for expanded clones.

d_call: NA; j_call: TRBJ1-2; v_call: TRBV10-3; clone_size: few; cdr3_aa: CAISEFTRTLYYGYTF; cdr3_nt: TGTGCCATCAGTGAGTTCACACGGACCCTGTACTATGGCTACACCTTC
d_call: NA; j_call: TRBJ2-7; v_call: TRBV5-4; clone_size: NA; cdr3_aa: CASSLKGSYEQYF; cdr3_nt: TGTGCCAGCAGCTTAAAGGGGTCCTACGAGCAGTACTTC
d_call: TRBD2; j_call: TRBJ2-5; v_call: TRBV7-9; clone_size: NA; cdr3_aa: CASSLAGGRETQYF; cdr3_nt: TGTGCCAGCAGCTTAGCGGGAGGGCGAGAGACCCAGTACTTC
d_call: TRBD1; j_call: TRBJ2-1; v_call: TRBV5-1; clone_size: NA; cdr3_aa: CASSLAGTAYNEQFF; cdr3_nt: TGCGCCAGCAGCTTGGCCGGGACAGCCTACAATGAGCAGTTCTTC
d_call: TRBD2; j_call: TRBJ2-1; v_call: TRBV18; clone_size: NA; cdr3_aa: CASSPPSGYNEQFF; cdr3_nt: TGTGCCAGCTCACCACCTAGCGGGTACAATGAGCAGTTCTTC
d_call: NA; j_call: TRBJ2-1; v_call: TRBV2; clone_size: NA; cdr3_aa: CASSDRPVPNEQFF; cdr3_nt: TGTGCCAGCAGTGACAGACCCGTTCCCAATGAGCAGTTCTTC
d_call: NA; j_call: TRBJ1-1; v_call: TRBV7-2; clone_size: NA; cdr3_aa: CASSRGPLNTEAFF; cdr3_nt: TGTGCCAGCAGTCGGGGACCCCTAAACACTGAAGCTTTCTTT
d_call: NA; j_call: TRBJ2-3; v_call: TRBV5-1; clone_size: once; cdr3_aa: CASSMEEGDTQYF; cdr3_nt: TGCGCCAGCAGCATGGAAGAGGGGGATACGCAGTATTTT
d_call: TRBD2; j_call: TRBJ2-1; v_call: TRBV9; clone_size: NA; cdr3_aa: CASSVAAGGRAYNEQFF; cdr3_nt: TGTGCCAGCAGCGTGGCCGCGGGGGGGCGAGCTTACAATGAGCAGTTCTTC
d_call: NA; j_call: TRBJ2-3; v_call: TRBV4-1; clone_size: NA; cdr3_aa: CASSLGWRDTDTQYF; cdr3_nt: TGCGCCAGCAGCCTCGGTTGGCGCGACACAGATACGCAGTATTTT
d_call: TRBD1; j_call: TRBJ1-1; v_call: TRBV28; clone_size: few; cdr3_aa: CASSRPTGWNTEAFF; cdr3_nt: TGTGCCAGCAGCCGCCCGACAGGGTGGAACACTGAAGCTTTCTTT
d_call: NA; j_call: TRBJ1-1; v_call: TRBV9; clone_size: NA; cdr3_aa: CASSVDPKSEAFF; cdr3_nt: TGTGCCAGCAGCGTAGACCCGAAGTCTGAAGCTTTCTTT
d_call: TRBD1; j_call: TRBJ2-5; v_call: TRBV10-1; clone_size: NA; cdr3_aa: CASSDPRQGGQETQYF; cdr3_nt: TGCGCCAGCAGTGACCCAAGACAGGGTGGTCAAGAGACCCAGTACTTC
d_call: NA; j_call: TRBJ1-2; v_call: TRBV6-5; clone_size: NA; cdr3_aa: CASSYSAPPRGYTF; cdr3_nt: TGTGCCAGCAGTTACTCAGCCCCCCCACGCGGCTACACCTTC
d_call: NA; j_call: TRBJ2-7; v_call: TRBV15; clone_size: NA; cdr3_aa: CATSRDRRTAPSEQYF; cdr3_nt: TGTGCCACCAGCAGAGATCGGAGAACGGCCCCTAGCGAGCAGTACTTC
d_call: TRBD1; j_call: TRBJ1-4; v_call: TRBV5-1; clone_size: NA; cdr3_aa: CASSLLGQGVTNEKLFF; cdr3_nt: TGCGCCAGCAGCTTGCTGGGACAGGGAGTAACTAATGAAAAACTGTTTTTT
d_call: NA; j_call: TRBJ2-2; v_call: TRBV11-3; clone_size: NA; cdr3_aa: CASSLDVGTGELFF; cdr3_nt: TGTGCCAGCAGCTTAGACGTTGGCACCGGGGAGCTGTTTTTT
d_call: TRBD1; j_call: TRBJ1-2; v_call: TRBV5-6; clone_size: once; cdr3_aa: CASSFRDRVNYGYTF; cdr3_nt: TGTGCCAGCAGCTTCCGGGACAGAGTCAACTATGGCTACACCTTC
d_call: NA; j_call: TRBJ2-7; v_call: TRBV4-2; clone_size: NA; cdr3_aa: CASSLEPVSYEQYF; cdr3_nt: TGTGCCAGCAGCCTCGAACCTGTCTCCTACGAGCAGTACTTC
d_call: NA; j_call: TRBJ1-5; v_call: TRBV28; clone_size: NA; cdr3_aa: CASSIVGVQPQHF; cdr3_nt: TGTGCCAGCAGCATTGTTGGGGTCCAGCCCCAGCATTTT
d_call: NA; j_call: TRBJ1-1; v_call: TRBV11-2; clone_size: NA; cdr3_aa: CASSSGAGWNTEAFF; cdr3_nt: TGTGCCAGCAGCTCAGGGGCAGGGTGGAACACTGAAGCTTTCTTT
d_call: TRBD1; j_call: TRBJ1-1; v_call: TRBV10-3; clone_size: NA; cdr3_aa: CAIKGDRGGSWRTEAFF; cdr3_nt: TGTGCCATCAAGGGGGACAGGGGAGGTTCGTGGAGGACTGAAGCTTTCTTT
d_call: TRBD1; j_call: TRBJ1-1; v_call: TRBV18; clone_size: once; cdr3_aa: CASSPEGASTEAFF; cdr3_nt: TGTGCCAGCTCACCAGAGGGGGCTAGCACTGAAGCTTTCTTT
d_call: NA; j_call: TRBJ1-2; v_call: TRBV5-1; clone_size: NA; cdr3_aa: CASSLKGPLGGYTF; cdr3_nt: TGCGCCAGCAGCTTGAAGGGGCCTTTGGGAGGCTACACCTTC
d_call: NA; j_call: TRBJ1-5; v_call: TRBV28; clone_size: NA; cdr3_aa: CASSFPAVSRYGQPQHF; cdr3_nt: TGTGCCAGCAGTTTCCCCGCCGTCTCTCGGTACGGTCAGCCCCAGCATTTT
d_call: NA; j_call: TRBJ2-4; v_call: TRBV5-5; clone_size: NA; cdr3_aa: CASSLAPTGPEGTKNIQYF; cdr3_nt: TGTGCCAGCAGCTTAGCCCCGACAGGACCCGAAGGTACCAAAAACATTCAGTACTTC
d_call: TRBD1; j_call: TRBJ2-2; v_call: TRBV7-9; clone_size: NA; cdr3_aa: CASSLSTGRNTGELFF; cdr3_nt: TGTGCCAGCAGCTTGTCGACAGGGAGGAACACCGGGGAGCTGTTTTTT
d_call: NA; j_call: TRBJ1-1; v_call: TRBV28; clone_size: NA; cdr3_aa: CASSRGLPFEAFF; cdr3_nt: TGTGCCAGCAGTCGGGGACTTCCGTTTGAAGCTTTCTTT
d_call: TRBD1; j_call: TRBJ2-5; v_call: TRBV5-1; clone_size: NA; cdr3_aa: CASSLFNRGETQYF; cdr3_nt: TGCGCCAGCAGCTTGTTTAACAGGGGAGAGACCCAGTACTTC
d_call: TRBD1; j_call: TRBJ2-7; v_call: TRBV5-1; clone_size: NA; cdr3_aa: CASSLHRDRLFREQYF; cdr3_nt: TGCGCCAGCAGCCTCCACCGGGACAGGTTGTTCCGGGAGCAGTACTTC
d_call: NA; j_call: TRBJ2-1; v_call: TRBV28; clone_size: NA; cdr3_aa: CASRTAPNEQFF; cdr3_nt: TGTGCCAGCAGGACAGCACCCAATGAGCAGTTCTTC
d_call: NA; j_call: TRBJ1-5; v_call: TRBV2; clone_size: NA; cdr3_aa: CASSEGVGPQHF; cdr3_nt: TGTGCCAGCAGTGAAGGGGTGGGGCCCCAGCATTTT
d_call: NA; j_call: TRBJ2-2; v_call: TRBV19; clone_size: NA; cdr3_aa: CASSIRDGYTGELFF; cdr3_nt: TGTGCCAGTAGTATAAGGGACGGATACACCGGGGAGCTGTTTTTT
d_call: TRBD1; j_call: TRBJ1-2; v_call: TRBV5-3; clone_size: NA; cdr3_aa: CARSSATGSWNGYTF; cdr3_nt: TGTGCCAGAAGCTCCGCGACAGGGTCATGGAATGGCTACACCTTC
d_call: NA; j_call: TRBJ2-2; v_call: TRBV7-8; clone_size: NA; cdr3_aa: CASSSNQGTGELFF; cdr3_nt: TGTGCCAGCAGCTCCAACCAGGGGACCGGGGAGCTGTTTTTT
d_call: NA; j_call: TRBJ1-2; v_call: TRBV29-1; clone_size: few; cdr3_aa: CSAYRVRGGYTF; cdr3_nt: TGCAGCGCGTACAGGGTGCGGGGTGGCTACACCTTC
d_call: TRBD2; j_call: TRBJ2-1; v_call: TRBV28; clone_size: NA; cdr3_aa: CASDPRLAGGDRFF; cdr3_nt: TGTGCCAGCGATCCGAGACTAGCGGGGGGGGATCGGTTCTTC
d_call: NA; j_call: TRBJ1-1; v_call: TRBV27; clone_size: NA; cdr3_aa: CASSSDRRGGTEAFF; cdr3_nt: TGTGCCAGCAGTTCCGACCGCAGAGGGGGAACTGAAGCTTTCTTT
d_call: NA; j_call: TRBJ2-3; v_call: TRBV5-4; clone_size: NA; cdr3_aa: CASSLYGDSTDTQYF; cdr3_nt: TGTGCCAGCAGCTTGTACGGGGACAGCACAGATACGCAGTATTTT
d_call: TRBD1; j_call: TRBJ2-3; v_call: TRBV4-2; clone_size: NA; cdr3_aa: CASSQGDRGTDTQYF; cdr3_nt: TGTGCCAGCAGCCAGGGGGACAGGGGCACAGATACGCAGTATTTT
d_call: TRBD2; j_call: TRBJ2-3; v_call: TRBV7-3; clone_size: NA; cdr3_aa: CASSTLAGGPDTQYF; cdr3_nt: TGTGCCAGCAGCACCTTGGCGGGAGGGCCAGATACGCAGTATTTT
d_call: TRBD2; j_call: TRBJ2-7; v_call: TRBV30; clone_size: NA; cdr3_aa: CAWSRTTSGTSSYEQYF; cdr3_nt: TGTGCCTGGAGTCGAACCACTAGCGGTACTTCCTCCTACGAGCAGTACTTC
d_call: NA; j_call: TRBJ1-1; v_call: TRBV28; clone_size: NA; cdr3_aa: CASSLGWTEAFF; cdr3_nt: TGTGCCAGCAGTTTAGGGTGGACTGAAGCTTTCTTT
d_call: TRBD1; j_call: TRBJ1-2; v_call: TRBV5-4; clone_size: NA; cdr3_aa: CASSFGQANYGYTF; cdr3_nt: TGTGCCAGCAGCTTCGGACAGGCTAACTATGGCTACACCTTC
d_call: NA; j_call: TRBJ2-3; v_call: TRBV25-1; clone_size: NA; cdr3_aa: CASSGAGPPWLYF; cdr3_nt: TGTGCCAGCAGTGGGGCGGGCCCCCCTTGGTTGTATTTT
d_call: NA; j_call: TRBJ2-2; v_call: TRBV11-2; clone_size: NA; cdr3_aa: CASRRTRNTGELFF; cdr3_nt: TGTGCCAGCAGACGAACACGGAACACCGGGGAGCTGTTTTTT
d_call: NA; j_call: TRBJ1-2; v_call: TRBV28; clone_size: NA; cdr3_aa: CASSLFDELIFYGYTF; cdr3_nt: TGTGCCAGCAGTTTATTTGATGAACTGATATTCTATGGCTACACCTTC
d_call: TRBD1; j_call: TRBJ1-1; v_call: TRBV6-5; clone_size: NA; cdr3_aa: CASRKNRGGNTEAFF; cdr3_nt: TGTGCCAGCAGAAAAAACAGGGGAGGGAACACTGAAGCTTTCTTT
d_call: NA; j_call: TRBJ1-4; v_call: TRBV6-1; clone_size: once; cdr3_aa: CASSEPGTTTAGKLFF; cdr3_nt: TGTGCCAGCAGTGAGCCGGGGACCACTACCGCGGGGAAACTGTTTTTT
d_call: NA; j_call: TRBJ2-1; v_call: TRBV6-6; clone_size: few; cdr3_aa: CASSPSGVGYNEQFF; cdr3_nt: TGTGCCAGCAGTCCGTCCGGGGTGGGCTACAATGAGCAGTTCTTC
d_call: TRBD2; j_call: TRBJ2-5; v_call: TRBV4-1; clone_size: NA; cdr3_aa: CASSQGLAGGLETQYF; cdr3_nt: TGCGCCAGCAGCCAAGGACTAGCGGGGGGGCTTGAGACCCAGTACTTC
d_call: TRBD2; j_call: TRBJ2-5; v_call: TRBV5-4; clone_size: NA; cdr3_aa: CASSLRVGTSEFQETQYF; cdr3_nt: TGTGCCAGCAGCTTGAGGGTTGGGACTAGCGAATTCCAAGAGACCCAGTACTTC
d_call: NA; j_call: TRBJ2-2; v_call: TRBV5-6; clone_size: NA; cdr3_aa: CASSFEGAGELFF; cdr3_nt: TGTGCCAGCAGCTTTGAAGGGGCCGGGGAGCTGTTTTTT
d_call: TRBD2; j_call: TRBJ2-3; v_call: TRBV7-9; clone_size: NA; cdr3_aa: CASSRPGLAGSTQYF; cdr3_nt: TGTGCCAGCAGCCGGCCGGGACTAGCGGGGAGTACGCAGTATTTT
d_call: NA; j_call: TRBJ2-3; v_call: TRBV5-5; clone_size: NA; cdr3_aa: CASSMNTDTQYF; cdr3_nt: TGTGCCAGCAGCATGAACACAGATACGCAGTATTTT
d_call: NA; j_call: TRBJ2-2; v_call: TRBV9; clone_size: NA; cdr3_aa: CASSPRSGRSETGELFF; cdr3_nt: TGTGCCAGCAGCCCACGGTCAGGACGGAGTGAAACCGGGGAGCTGTTTTTT
d_call: NA; j_call: TRBJ2-5; v_call: TRBV7-6; clone_size: NA; cdr3_aa: CASSGGRRETQYF; cdr3_nt: TGTGCCAGCAGCGGGGGACGGCGGGAGACCCAGTACTTC